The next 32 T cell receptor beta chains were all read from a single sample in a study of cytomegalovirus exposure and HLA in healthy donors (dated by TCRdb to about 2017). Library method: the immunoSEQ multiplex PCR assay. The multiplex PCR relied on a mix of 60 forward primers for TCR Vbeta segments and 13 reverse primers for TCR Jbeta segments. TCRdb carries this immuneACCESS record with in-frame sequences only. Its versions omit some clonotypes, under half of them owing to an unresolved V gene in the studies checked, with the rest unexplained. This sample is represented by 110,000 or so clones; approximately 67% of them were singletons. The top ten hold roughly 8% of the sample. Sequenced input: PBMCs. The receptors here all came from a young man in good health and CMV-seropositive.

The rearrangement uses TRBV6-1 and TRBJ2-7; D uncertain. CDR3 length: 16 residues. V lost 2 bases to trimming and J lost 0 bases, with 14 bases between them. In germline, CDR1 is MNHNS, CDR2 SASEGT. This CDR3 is CASSEYFGSSSYEQYV. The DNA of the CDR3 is TGTGCCAGCAGTGAATATTTCGGTTCTAGCTCCTACGAGCAGTACGTC.

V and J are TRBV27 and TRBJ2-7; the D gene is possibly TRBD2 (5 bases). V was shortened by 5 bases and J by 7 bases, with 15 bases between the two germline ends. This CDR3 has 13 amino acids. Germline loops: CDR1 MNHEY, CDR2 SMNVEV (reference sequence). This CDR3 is CASSPTERGEQYV. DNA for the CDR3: TGTGCCAGCAGTCCCACCGAGCGCGGGGAGCAGTACGTC.

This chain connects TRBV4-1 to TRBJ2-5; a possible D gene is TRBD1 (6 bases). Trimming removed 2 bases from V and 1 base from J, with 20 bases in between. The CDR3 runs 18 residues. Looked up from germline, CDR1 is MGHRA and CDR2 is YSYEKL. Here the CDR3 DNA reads TGCGCCAGCAGCCAACGCCTAGGACAGACGCTACTCCAAGAGACCCAGTACTTC. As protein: CASSQRLGQTLLQETQYF.

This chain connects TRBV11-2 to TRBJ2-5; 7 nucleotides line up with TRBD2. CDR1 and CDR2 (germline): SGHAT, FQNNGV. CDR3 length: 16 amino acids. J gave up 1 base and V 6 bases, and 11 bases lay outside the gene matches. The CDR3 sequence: CASSLVRGIVQETQYF. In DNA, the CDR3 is TGTGCCAGCAGTCTTGTGCGGGGGATCGTCCAAGAGACCCAGTACTTC.

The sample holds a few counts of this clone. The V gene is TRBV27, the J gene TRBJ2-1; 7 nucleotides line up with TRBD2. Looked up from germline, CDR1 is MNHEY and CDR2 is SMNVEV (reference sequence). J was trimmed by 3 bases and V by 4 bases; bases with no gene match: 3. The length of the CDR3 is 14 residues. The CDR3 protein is CASSWGEGYNEQFF. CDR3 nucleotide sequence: TGTGCCAGCAGTTGGGGGGAGGGCTACAATGAGCAGTTCTTC.

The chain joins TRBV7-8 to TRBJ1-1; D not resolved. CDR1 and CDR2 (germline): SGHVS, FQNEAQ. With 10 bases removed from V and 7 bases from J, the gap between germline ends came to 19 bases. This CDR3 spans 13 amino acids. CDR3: CATRPEAMGEAFF. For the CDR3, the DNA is TGTGCCACGCGGCCCGAGGCCATGGGTGAAGCTTTCTTT.

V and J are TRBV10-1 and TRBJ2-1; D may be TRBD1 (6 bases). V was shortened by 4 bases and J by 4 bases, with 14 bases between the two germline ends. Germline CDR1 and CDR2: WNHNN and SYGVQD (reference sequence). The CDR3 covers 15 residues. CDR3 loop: CASSGQGPNYNEQFF. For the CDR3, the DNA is TGCGCCAGCAGTGGGCAGGGGCCGAATTACAATGAGCAGTTCTTC.

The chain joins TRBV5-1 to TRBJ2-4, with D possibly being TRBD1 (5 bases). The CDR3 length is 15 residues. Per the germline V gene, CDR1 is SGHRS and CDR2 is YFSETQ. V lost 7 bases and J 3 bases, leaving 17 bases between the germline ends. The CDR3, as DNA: TGCGCCAGCGCTGCAACCAGGGTTGGCAAAAACATTCAGTACTTC. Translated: CASAATRVGKNIQYF.

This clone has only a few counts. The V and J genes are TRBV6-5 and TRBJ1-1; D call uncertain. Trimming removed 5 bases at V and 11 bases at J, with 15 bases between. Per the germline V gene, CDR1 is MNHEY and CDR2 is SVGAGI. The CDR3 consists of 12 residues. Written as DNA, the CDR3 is TGTGCCAGCAGTGCGACTCTACCGAGGGCTTTCTTT. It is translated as CASSATLPRAFF.

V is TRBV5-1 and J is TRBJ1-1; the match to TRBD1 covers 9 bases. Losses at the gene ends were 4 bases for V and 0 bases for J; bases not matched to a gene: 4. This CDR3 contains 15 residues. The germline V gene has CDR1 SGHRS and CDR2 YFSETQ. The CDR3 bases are TGCGCCAGCAGCGACAGGGGGTGGATGAACACTGAAGCTTTCTTT. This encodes CASSDRGWMNTEAFF.

CDR3 amino acids: CASSFFIPAFDRGDEKLFF. CDR3 nucleotide sequence: TGTGCCAGCAGCTTCTTCATTCCGGCGTTCGACAGGGGAGATGAAAAACTGTTTTTT. The rearrangement uses TRBV7-9 and TRBJ1-4; 8 bases are shared with TRBD1. The J segment lost 6 bases and the V segment lost 3 bases, leaving 18 bases of the junction unmatched. CDR1 SEHNR and CDR2 FQNEAQ come from the germline V gene (reference sequence). This CDR3 region has 19 residues.

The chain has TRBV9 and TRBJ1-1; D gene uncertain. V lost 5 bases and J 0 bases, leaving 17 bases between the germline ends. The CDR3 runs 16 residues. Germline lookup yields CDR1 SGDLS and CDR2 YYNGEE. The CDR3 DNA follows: TGTGCCAGCAGTGCAGGCGGGTCGGCCTTGAACACTGAAGCTTTCTTT. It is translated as CASSAGGSALNTEAFF.

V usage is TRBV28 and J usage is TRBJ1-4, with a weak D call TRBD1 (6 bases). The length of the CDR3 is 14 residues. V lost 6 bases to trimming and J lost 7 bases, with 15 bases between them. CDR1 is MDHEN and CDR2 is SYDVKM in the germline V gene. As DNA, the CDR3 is TGTGCCAGCAGCGGGACATCGAGCGGTGAAAAACTGTTTTTT. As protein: CASSGTSSGEKLFF.

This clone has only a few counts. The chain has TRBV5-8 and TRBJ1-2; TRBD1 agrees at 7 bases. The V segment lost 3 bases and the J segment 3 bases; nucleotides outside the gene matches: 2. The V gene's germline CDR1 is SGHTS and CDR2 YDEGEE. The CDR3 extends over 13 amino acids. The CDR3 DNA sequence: TGTGCCAGCAGCTGGGACAGCGACTATGGCTACACCTTC. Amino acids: CASSWDSDYGYTF.

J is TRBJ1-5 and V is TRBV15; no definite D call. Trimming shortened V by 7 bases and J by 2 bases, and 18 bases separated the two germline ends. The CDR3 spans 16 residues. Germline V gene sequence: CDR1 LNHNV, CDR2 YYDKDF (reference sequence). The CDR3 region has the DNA TGTGCCACCACCCTTACACTGGGCTGGGGCAATCAGCCCCAGCATTTT. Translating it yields CATTLTLGWGNQPQHF.

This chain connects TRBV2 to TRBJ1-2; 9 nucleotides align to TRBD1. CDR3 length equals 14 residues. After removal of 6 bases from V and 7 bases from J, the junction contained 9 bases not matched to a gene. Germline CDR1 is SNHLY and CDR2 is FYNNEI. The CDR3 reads CASREDRGLAGYTF. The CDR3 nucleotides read TGTGCCAGCAGGGAGGACAGGGGATTAGCTGGCTACACCTTC.

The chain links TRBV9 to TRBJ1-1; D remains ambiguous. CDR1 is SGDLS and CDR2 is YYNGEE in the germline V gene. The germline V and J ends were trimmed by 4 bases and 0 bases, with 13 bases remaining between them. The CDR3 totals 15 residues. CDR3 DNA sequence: TGTGCCAGCAGCTTCCTACTGAGTATGAACACTGAAGCTTTCTTT. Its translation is CASSFLLSMNTEAFF. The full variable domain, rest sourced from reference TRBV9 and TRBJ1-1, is DSGVTQTPKHLITATGQRVTLRCSPRSGDLSVYWYQQSLDQGLQFLIQYYNGEERAKGNILERFSAQQFPDLHSELNLSSLELGDSALYFCASSFLLSMNTEAFFGQGTRLTVV.

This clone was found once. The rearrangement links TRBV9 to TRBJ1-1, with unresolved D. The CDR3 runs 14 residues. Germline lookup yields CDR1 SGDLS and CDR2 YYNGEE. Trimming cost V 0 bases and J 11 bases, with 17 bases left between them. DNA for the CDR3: TGTGCCAGCAGCGTAGCCCCCGGGCCAGGAGGGGCTTTCTTT. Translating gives CASSVAPGPGGAFF.

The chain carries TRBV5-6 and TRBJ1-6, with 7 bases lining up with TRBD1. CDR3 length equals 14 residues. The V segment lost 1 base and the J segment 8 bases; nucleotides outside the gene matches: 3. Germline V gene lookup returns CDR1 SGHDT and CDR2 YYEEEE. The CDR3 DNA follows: TGTGCCAGCAGCTTGTATACAGGGGATTCACCCCTCCACTTT. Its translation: CASSLYTGDSPLHF. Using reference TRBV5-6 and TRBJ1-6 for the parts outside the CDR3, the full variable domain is DAGVTQSPTHLIKTRGQQVTLRCSPKSGHDTVSWYQQALGQGPQFIFQYYEEEERQRGNFPDRFSGHQFPNYSSELNVNALLLGDSALYLCASSLYTGDSPLHFGNGTRLTVT.

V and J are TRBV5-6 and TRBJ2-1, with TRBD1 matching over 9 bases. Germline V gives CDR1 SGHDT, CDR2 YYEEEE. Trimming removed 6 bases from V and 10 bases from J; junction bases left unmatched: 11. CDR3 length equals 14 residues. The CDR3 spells CASTHGTGYREQFF. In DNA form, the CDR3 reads TGTGCCAGCACGCACGGGACAGGGTATCGGGAGCAGTTCTTC.

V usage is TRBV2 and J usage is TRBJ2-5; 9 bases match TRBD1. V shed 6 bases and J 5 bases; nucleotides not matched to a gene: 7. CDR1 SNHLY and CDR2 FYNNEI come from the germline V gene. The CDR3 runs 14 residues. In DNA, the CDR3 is TGTGCCAGCAGAGATACAGGGGGCTCGGAGACCCAGTACTTC. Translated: CASRDTGGSETQYF.

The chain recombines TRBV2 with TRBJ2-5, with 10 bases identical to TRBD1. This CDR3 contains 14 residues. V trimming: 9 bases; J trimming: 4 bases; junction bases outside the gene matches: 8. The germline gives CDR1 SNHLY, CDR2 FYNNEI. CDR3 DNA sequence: TGTGCCAGTCTTGTGGGACAGGGGTTAGAGACCCAGTACTTC. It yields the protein CASLVGQGLETQYF.

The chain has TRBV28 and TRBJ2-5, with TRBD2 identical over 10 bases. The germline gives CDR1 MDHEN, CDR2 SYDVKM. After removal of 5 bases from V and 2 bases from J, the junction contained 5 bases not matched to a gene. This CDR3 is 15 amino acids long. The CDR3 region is CASSKLAGSQETQYF. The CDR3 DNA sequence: TGTGCCAGCAGTAAACTAGCGGGATCTCAAGAGACCCAGTACTTC.

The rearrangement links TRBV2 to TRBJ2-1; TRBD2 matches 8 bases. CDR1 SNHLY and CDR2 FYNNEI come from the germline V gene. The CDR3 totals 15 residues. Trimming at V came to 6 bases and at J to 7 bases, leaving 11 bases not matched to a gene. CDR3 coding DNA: TGTGCCAGCAGGACCGGGGGGGCATTGGGAAATGAGCAGTTCTTC. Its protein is CASRTGGALGNEQFF.

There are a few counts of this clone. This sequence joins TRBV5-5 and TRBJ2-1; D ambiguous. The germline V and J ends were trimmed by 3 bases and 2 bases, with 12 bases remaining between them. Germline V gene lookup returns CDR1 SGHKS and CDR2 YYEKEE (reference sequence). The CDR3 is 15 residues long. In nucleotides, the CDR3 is TGTGCCAGCAGCTCGGCGGTTTCCACCTACAATGAGCAGTTCTTC. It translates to CASSSAVSTYNEQFF.

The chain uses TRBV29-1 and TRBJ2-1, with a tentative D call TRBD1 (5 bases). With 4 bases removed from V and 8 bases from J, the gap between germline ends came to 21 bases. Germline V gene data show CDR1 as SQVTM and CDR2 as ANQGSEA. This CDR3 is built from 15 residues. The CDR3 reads CSVVGGRDNAHEQFF. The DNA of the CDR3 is TGCAGCGTTGTTGGCGGCAGGGATAACGCTCATGAGCAGTTCTTC.

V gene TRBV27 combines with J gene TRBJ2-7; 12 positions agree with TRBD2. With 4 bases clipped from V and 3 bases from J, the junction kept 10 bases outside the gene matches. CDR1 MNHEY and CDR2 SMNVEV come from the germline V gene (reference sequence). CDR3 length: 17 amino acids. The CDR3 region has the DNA TGTGCCAGCAGTTCCCCGAGACTAGCGGGGGATATCTACGAGCAGTACTTC. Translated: CASSSPRLAGDIYEQYF.

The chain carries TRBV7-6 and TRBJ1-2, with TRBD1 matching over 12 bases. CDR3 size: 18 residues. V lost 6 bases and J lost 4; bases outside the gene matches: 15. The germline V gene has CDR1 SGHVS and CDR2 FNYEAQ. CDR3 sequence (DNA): TGTGCCAGCAGTCCTTTCCCGGGACAGGGGGCACGAGTCTATGGCTACACCTTC. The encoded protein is CASSPFPGQGARVYGYTF.

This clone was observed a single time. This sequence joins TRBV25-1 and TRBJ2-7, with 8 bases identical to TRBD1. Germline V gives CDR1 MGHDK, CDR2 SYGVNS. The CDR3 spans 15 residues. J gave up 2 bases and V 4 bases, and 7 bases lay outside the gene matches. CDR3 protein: CASSGTTGETYEQYF. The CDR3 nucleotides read TGTGCCAGCAGTGGAACGACAGGGGAAACCTACGAGCAGTACTTC.

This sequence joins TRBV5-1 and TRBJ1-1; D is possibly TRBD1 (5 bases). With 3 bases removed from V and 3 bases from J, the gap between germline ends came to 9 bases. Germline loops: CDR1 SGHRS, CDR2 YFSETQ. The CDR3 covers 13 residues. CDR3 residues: CASSYGGDTEAFF. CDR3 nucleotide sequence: TGCGCCAGCAGCTACGGGGGTGACACTGAAGCTTTCTTT. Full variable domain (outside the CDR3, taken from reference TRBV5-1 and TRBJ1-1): KAGVTQTPRYLIKTRGQQVTLSCSPISGHRSVSWYQQTPGQGLQFLFEYFSETQRNKGNFPGRFSGRQFSNSRSEMNVSTLELGDSALYLCASSYGGDTEAFFGQGTRLTVV.

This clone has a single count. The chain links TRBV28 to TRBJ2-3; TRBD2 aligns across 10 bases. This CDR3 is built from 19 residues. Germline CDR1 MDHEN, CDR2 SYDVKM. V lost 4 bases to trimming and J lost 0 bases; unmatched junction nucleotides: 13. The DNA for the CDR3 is TGTGCCAGCAGTTCCTTGGGGTGGGCTAGCGGGGGAAGCACAGATACGCAGTATTTT. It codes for CASSSLGWASGGSTDTQYF.

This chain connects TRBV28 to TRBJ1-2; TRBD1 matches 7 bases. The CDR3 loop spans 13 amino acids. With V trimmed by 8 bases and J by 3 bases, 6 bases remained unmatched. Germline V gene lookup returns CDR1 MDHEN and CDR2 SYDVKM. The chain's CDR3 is CASRQGVYYGYTF. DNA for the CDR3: TGTGCCAGCCGACAGGGAGTTTACTATGGCTACACCTTC.